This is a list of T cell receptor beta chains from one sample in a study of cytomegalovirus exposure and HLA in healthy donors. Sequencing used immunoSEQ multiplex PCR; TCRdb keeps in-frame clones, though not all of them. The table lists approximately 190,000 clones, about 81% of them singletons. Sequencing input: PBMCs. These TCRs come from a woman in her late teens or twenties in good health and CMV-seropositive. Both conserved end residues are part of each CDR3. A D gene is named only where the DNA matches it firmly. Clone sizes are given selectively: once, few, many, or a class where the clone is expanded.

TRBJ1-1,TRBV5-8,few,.,TGTGCCAGCAGCTTCGGGGGTAGGGACACTGAAGCTTTCTTT,CASSFGGRDTEAFF
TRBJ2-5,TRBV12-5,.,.,TGTGCTAGTAGCGTCCTAGAGACCCAGTACTTC,CASSVLETQYF
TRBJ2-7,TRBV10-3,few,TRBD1,TGTGCCATCAGGGAGACAGGGGAGTCCTACGAGCAGTACTTC,CAIRETGESYEQYF
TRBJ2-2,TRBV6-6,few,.,TGTGCCAGCAGTTATTCCGGGGGAGCAACCGGGGAGCTGTTTTTT,CASSYSGGATGELFF
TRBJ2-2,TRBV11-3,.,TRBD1,TGTGCCAGCAGCTTTAACAGGGGGAAAACCGGGGAGCTGTTTTTT,CASSFNRGKTGELFF
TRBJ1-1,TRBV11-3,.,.,TGTGCCAGCAGCTTGAAGGGGAAGGCTGAAGCTTTCTTT,CASSLKGKAEAFF
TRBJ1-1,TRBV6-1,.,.,TGTGCCAGCAGTGATTGGGCAGCAATGAACACTGAAGCTTTCTTT,CASSDWAAMNTEAFF
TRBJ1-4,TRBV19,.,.,TGTGCCAGTAGTAGGAGGGGATTGGCAACTAATGAAAAACTGTTTTTT,CASSRRGLATNEKLFF
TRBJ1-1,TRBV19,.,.,TGTGCCAGTAGTATGGACAGAGAGACTGAAGCTTTCTTT,CASSMDRETEAFF
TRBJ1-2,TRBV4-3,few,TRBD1,TGCGCCAGCAGCCAAACCGTTGACAGGGGCGATGACTACACCTTC,CASSQTVDRGDDYTF
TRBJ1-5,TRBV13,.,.,TGTGCCAGCGCTAACTCTTCGGATGCAGGTCGACCCCAGCATTTT,CASANSSDAGRPQHF
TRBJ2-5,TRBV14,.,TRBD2,TGTGCCAGCAGCCGACCGGGACTAGCGGGGGGTGGGGAGACCCAGTACTTC,CASSRPGLAGGGETQYF
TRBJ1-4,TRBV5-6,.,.,TGTGCCAGCAGCTTAGGCTGGGGAGAGGAAAAACTGTTTTTT,CASSLGWGEEKLFF
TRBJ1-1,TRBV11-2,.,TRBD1,TGTGCCAGCAGCGTGGGGACAGGGATGTACACTGAAGCTTTCTTT,CASSVGTGMYTEAFF
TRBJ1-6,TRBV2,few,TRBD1,TGTGCCAGCAGCGACGGGACAGCTTCACCCCTCCACTTT,CASSDGTASPLHF
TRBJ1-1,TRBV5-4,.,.,TGTGCCAGCAGCGCGACACCGAACACTGAAGCTTTCTTT,CASSATPNTEAFF
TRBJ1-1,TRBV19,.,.,TGTGCCAGTAGTTTGACGGGAGAAGCTTTCTTT,CASSLTGEAFF
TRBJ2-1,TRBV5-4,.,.,TGTGCCAGCAGCTCGGCGGCTAACTCCTACAATGAGCAGTTCTTC,CASSSAANSYNEQFF
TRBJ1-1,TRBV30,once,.,TGTGCCTGGAGAATAGGGGCGAACACTGAAGCTTTCTTT,CAWRIGANTEAFF
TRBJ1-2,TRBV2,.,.,TGTGCCAGCAGTGAACCTAGGGGTTCTGGCTACACCTTC,CASSEPRGSGYTF
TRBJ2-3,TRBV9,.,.,TGTGCCAGCAGCCCCTCGAGGGGCACAGATACGCAGTATTTT,CASSPSRGTDTQYF
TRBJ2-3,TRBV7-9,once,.,TGTGCCAGCAGCCCGAGGAGAGCAGATACGCAGTATTTT,CASSPRRADTQYF
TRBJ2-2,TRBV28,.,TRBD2,TGTGCCAGCAGTTCCGGGACTAGCGGGGGGGCCGGGGAGCTGTTTTTT,CASSSGTSGGAGELFF
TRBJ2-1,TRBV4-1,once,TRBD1,TGCGCCAGCAGCCAAGATCCGGGACAGGGAAACAATAAGCAGTTCTTC,CASSQDPGQGNNKQFF
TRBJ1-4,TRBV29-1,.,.,TGCAGCGTTGAGCAGGGCCAGGGTATTGAAAAACTGTTTTTT,CSVEQGQGIEKLFF
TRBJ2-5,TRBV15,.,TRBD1,TGTGCCACCAGCAGACTTTTGGCAGGGGGTATAGGGACCCAGTACTTC,CATSRLLAGGIGTQYF
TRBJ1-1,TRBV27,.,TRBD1,TGTGCCAGCAGTGTAGCCGGGACAGGGGGGACTGAAGCTTTCTTT,CASSVAGTGGTEAFF
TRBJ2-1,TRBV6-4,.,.,TGTGCCAGCAGCCCTTTGCCGGGGGTTCGCGAGCAGTTCTTC,CASSPLPGVREQFF
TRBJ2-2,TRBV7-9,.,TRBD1,TGTGCCAGCAGCGGGGGACAGGGTGAGACCGGGGAGCTGTTTTTT,CASSGGQGETGELFF
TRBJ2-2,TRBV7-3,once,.,TGTGCCAGCAGCTTAGGAGTGAACACCGGGGAGCTGTTTTTT,CASSLGVNTGELFF
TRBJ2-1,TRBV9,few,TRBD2,TGTGCCAGCAGCGACCGGGACTACTACAATGAGCAGTTCTTC,CASSDRDYYNEQFF
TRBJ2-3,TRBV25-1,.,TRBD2,TGTGCCAGCAGCCTGACTAGCGGGGGGGGGACAGATACGCAGTATTTT,CASSLTSGGGTDTQYF
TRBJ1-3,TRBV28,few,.,TGTGCCAGCACCGACAGCCGAAACACCATATATTTT,CASTDSRNTIYF
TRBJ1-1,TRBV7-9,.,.,TGTGCCAGCAGCCCAAGGGAGGGGAACACTGAAGCTTTCTTT,CASSPREGNTEAFF
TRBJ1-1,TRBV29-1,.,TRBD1,TGCAGCGTTGAAGGCAGGGGGCCGCACGAAGCTTTCTTT,CSVEGRGPHEAFF
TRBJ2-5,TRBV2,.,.,TGTGCCACGTCTGTCATGGGGGGAGGTCGTCAAGAGACCCAGTACTTC,CATSVMGGGRQETQYF
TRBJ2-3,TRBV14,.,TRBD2,TGTGCCAGCAGCCACCGGACTAGTCGTCGGACGCAGTATTTT,CASSHRTSRRTQYF